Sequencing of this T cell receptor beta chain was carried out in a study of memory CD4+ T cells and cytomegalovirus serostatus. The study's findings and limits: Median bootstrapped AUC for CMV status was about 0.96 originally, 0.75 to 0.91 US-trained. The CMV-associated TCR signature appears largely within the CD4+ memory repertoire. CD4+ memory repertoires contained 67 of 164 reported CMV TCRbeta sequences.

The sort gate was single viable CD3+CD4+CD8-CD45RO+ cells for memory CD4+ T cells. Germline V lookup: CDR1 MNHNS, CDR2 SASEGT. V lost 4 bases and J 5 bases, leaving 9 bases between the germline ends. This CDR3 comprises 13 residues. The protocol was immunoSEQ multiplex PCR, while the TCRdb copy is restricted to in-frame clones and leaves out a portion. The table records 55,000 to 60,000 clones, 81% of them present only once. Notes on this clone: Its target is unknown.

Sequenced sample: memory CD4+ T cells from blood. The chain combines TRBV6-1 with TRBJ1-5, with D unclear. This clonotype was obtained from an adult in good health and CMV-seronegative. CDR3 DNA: TGTGCCAGCAGTGGTACAGACGATCAGCCCCAGCATTTT. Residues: CASSGTDDQPQHF.